A single sample is the source of the 12 T cell receptor beta chains below, sequenced in a study of blood T cell repertoires in COVID-19. The data were produced by immunoSEQ multiplex PCR, yet TCRdb's version contains in-frame clones alone and is incomplete. The sample includes fewer than 200,000 clones, around 80% seen only once; the top ten take about 6.8%. The sample was peripheral blood. Source of these receptors: a man in his 70s with active or convalescent COVID-19.

CDR3 in amino acids: CASSPPTIGNTIYF. CDR3 nucleotides: TGTGCCAGCTCACCCCCGACAATCGGAAACACCATATATTTT. The V call is TRBV18, the J call TRBJ1-3; D remains ambiguous. The V gene lost 3 bases and the J gene lost 4 bases, with 10 bases spanning the gap. The CDR3 has 14 residues. CDR1 and CDR2 from the germline V gene are KGHSH and LQKENI.

The chain is built from TRBV7-2 and TRBJ2-3, with TRBD2 matching over 14 bases. The ends lost 5 bases at V and 8 bases at J; junction bases unmatched: 6. The CDR3 extends over 15 amino acids. The V gene's germline CDR1 is SGHTA and CDR2 FQGNSA. The CDR3: CASSQGLAGEGTQYF. The CDR3, as DNA: TGTGCCAGCAGCCAGGGACTAGCGGGGGAGGGTACGCAGTATTTT.

V is TRBV6-6 and J is TRBJ1-1, with D possibly matching TRBD1 (6 bases). Trimming stripped 6 bases from V and 6 bases from J, with 23 bases between. The CDR3 totals 16 residues. Germline CDR1 and CDR2: MNHNY and SVGAGI (reference sequence). The DNA for the CDR3 is TGTGCCAGCAGGGACACTGGCCATCAGGGGAGGGCTGAAGCTTTCTTT. Encoded protein: CASRDTGHQGRAEAFF.

This chain links TRBV19 with TRBJ1-5, with 7 nucleotides matching TRBD1. Per the germline V gene, CDR1 is LNHDA and CDR2 is SQIVND (reference sequence). With V trimmed by 0 bases and J by 2 bases, 4 bases remained unmatched. The CDR3 extends over 16 amino acids. The DNA for the CDR3 is TGTGCCAGTAGTATAGAGTTGGGACAGCGCAATCAGCCCCAGCATTTT. Encoded protein: CASSIELGQRNQPQHF.

This clone was recorded once. The chain links TRBV10-3 to TRBJ2-2; possibly TRBD2 for D (5 bases). The germline V and J ends were trimmed by 1 base and 4 bases, with 7 bases remaining between them. Germline CDR1 reads ENHRY; CDR2 reads SYGVKD. The CDR3 consists of 14 residues. In nucleotides, the CDR3 is TGTGCCATCAGTGAGTTAACTAGCACCGGGGAGCTGTTTTTT. As protein: CAISELTSTGELFF.

This sequence joins TRBV5-1 and TRBJ1-4; 8 bases match TRBD1. The V gene's germline CDR1 is SGHRS and CDR2 YFSETQ. The CDR3 has 14 residues. With V trimmed by 4 bases and J by 8 bases, 7 bases remained unmatched. The CDR3 sequence: CASSQDRATEKLFF. The CDR3 coding sequence is TGCGCCAGCAGCCAGGACAGGGCCACCGAAAAACTGTTTTTT.

The table lists this clone with a count of one. The V and J genes are TRBV2 and TRBJ2-6, with a weak D call TRBD1 (5 bases). Per germline, CDR1 SNHLY and CDR2 FYNNEI. Between the trimmed V and J ends, which lost 7 bases and 0 bases, there was a span of 13 bases. The CDR3 runs 16 residues. The CDR3 loop is CASIRELNSGANVLTF. For the CDR3, the DNA is TGTGCCAGCATCAGGGAACTAAACTCTGGGGCCAACGTCCTGACTTTC.

This chain links TRBV5-5 with TRBJ1-2; D is uncertain. CDR1 and CDR2 from the germline V gene are SGHKS and YYEKEE (reference sequence). This CDR3 has 13 amino acids. Trimming cost V 1 base and J 4 bases, with 8 bases left between them. CDR3 sequence: CASSLQAIYGYTF. The DNA for the CDR3 is TGTGCCAGCAGCTTGCAAGCAATCTATGGCTACACCTTC.

This chain links TRBV12-5 with TRBJ1-5; perhaps TRBD1 as D (5 bases). This CDR3 is built from 17 residues. Trimming stripped 1 base from V and 5 bases from J, with 18 bases between. Germline CDR1 LGHNT, CDR2 FRNRAP. The CDR3 here is CASGLETQGSYDQPQHF. CDR3 coding DNA: TGTGCTAGTGGTTTGGAGACTCAGGGTTCCTATGATCAGCCCCAGCATTTT.

The V call is TRBV6-1, the J call TRBJ2-1; 9 positions agree with TRBD1. In germline, CDR1 is MNHNS, CDR2 SASEGT. The CDR3 is made up of 16 amino acids. With 4 bases clipped from V and 5 bases from J, the junction kept 9 bases outside the gene matches. The CDR3: CASSASPGQGNNEQFF. The CDR3 DNA reads as TGTGCCAGCAGTGCTTCCCCGGGACAGGGTAACAATGAGCAGTTCTTC.

V usage is TRBV27 and J usage is TRBJ1-3; D possibly corresponds to TRBD1 (5 bases). This CDR3 region has 14 residues. Trimming removed 6 bases at V and 0 bases at J, with 9 bases between. Per the germline V gene, CDR1 is MNHEY and CDR2 is SMNVEV (reference sequence). The CDR3 DNA is TGTGCCAGCAGCACGACAGTCTCTGGAAACACCATATATTTT. Translating it yields CASSTTVSGNTIYF.

This clone has ten or more counts. The chain combines TRBV5-8 with TRBJ2-7, with 11 nucleotides matching TRBD1. This CDR3 comprises 14 residues. Germline trimming cut 6 bases from V and 6 bases from J; bases unmatched to any gene: 8. The germline V gene has CDR1 SGHTS and CDR2 YDEGEE. CDR3 nucleotide sequence: TGTGCCAGCACCATCGGGACAGGGGGATCCGAGCAGTACTTC. Its protein is CASTIGTGGSEQYF.